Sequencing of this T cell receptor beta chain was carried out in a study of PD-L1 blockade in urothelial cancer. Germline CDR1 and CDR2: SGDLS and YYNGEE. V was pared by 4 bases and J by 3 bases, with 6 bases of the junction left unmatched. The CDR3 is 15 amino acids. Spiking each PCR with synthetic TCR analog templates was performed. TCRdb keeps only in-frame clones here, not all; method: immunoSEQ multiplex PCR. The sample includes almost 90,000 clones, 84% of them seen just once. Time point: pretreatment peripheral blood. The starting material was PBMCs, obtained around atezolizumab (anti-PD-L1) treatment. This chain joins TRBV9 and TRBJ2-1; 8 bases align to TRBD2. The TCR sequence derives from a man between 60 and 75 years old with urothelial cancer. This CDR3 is CASSKTGTSYNEQFF. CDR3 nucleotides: TGTGCCAGCAGCAAAACCGGGACTAGCTACAATGAGCAGTTCTTC.